The 25 T cell receptor beta chains below were found in one sample sequenced in a study of blood T cell repertoires in COVID-19. The method was immunoSEQ multiplex PCR; TCRdb's version includes in-frame clones alone and lacks a portion of them. The table includes over 130,000 clones, about nine tenths detected once. Sequenced input: peripheral blood. The receptors come from a human donor in a cohort sampled during active COVID-19.

This chain connects TRBV2 to TRBJ2-3; the match to TRBD2 covers 7 bases. CDR3 length equals 15 residues. CDR1 is SNHLY, CDR2 FYNNEI, per germline. With V trimmed by 8 bases and J by 3 bases, 11 bases remained unmatched. In DNA, the CDR3 is TGTGCCAGCGTACTCTCTAGCGGCGTTACAGATACGCAGTATTTT. Amino acid sequence: CASVLSSGVTDTQYF.

This chain uses TRBV5-6 with TRBJ2-2; 8 bases are a match to TRBD1. This CDR3 spans 15 amino acids. The germline gives CDR1 SGHDT, CDR2 YYEEEE. V shed 4 bases and J 5 bases; nucleotides not matched to a gene: 7. CDR3 loop: CASSIDRGYTGELFF. In DNA, the CDR3 is TGTGCCAGCAGCATTGACAGGGGTTATACCGGGGAGCTGTTTTTT. Complete variable domain (other parts from reference TRBV5-6 and TRBJ2-2): DAGVTQSPTHLIKTRGQQVTLRCSPKSGHDTVSWYQQALGQGPQFIFQYYEEEERQRGNFPDRFSGHQFPNYSSELNVNALLLGDSALYLCASSIDRGYTGELFFGEGSRLTVL.

The chain couples TRBV7-9 to TRBJ1-1, with 7 bases that match TRBD1. Germline V gives CDR1 SEHNR, CDR2 FQNEAQ (reference sequence). The CDR3 extends over 14 amino acids. The V and J ends lost 4 bases and 1 base, in that order; junction bases with no gene match: 3. The CDR3 DNA follows: TGTGCCAGCAGCTATGACAGGGCGAACACTGAAGCTTTCTTT. It codes for CASSYDRANTEAFF. The full variable domain, completed using reference TRBV7-9 and TRBJ1-1, is DTGVSQNPRHKITKRGQNVTFRCDPISEHNRLYWYRQTLGQGPEFLTYFQNEAQLEKSRLLSDRFSAERPKGSFSTLEIQRTEQGDSAMYLCASSYDRANTEAFFGQGTRLTVV.

The J gene is TRBJ2-7, the V gene TRBV5-6; 8 nucleotides match TRBD1. The CDR3 totals 12 residues. The trim removed 2 bases at V and 6 bases at J, leaving 1 base unmatched. Germline CDR1 and CDR2: SGHDT and YYEEEE. The CDR3 protein is CASSLQGGEQYF. CDR3 in DNA: TGTGCCAGCAGCTTACAGGGGGGCGAGCAGTACTTC.

V usage is TRBV6-2 or TRBV6-3 and J usage is TRBJ1-5; 11 nucleotides align to TRBD1. This CDR3 is built from 18 residues. Germline trimming cut 2 bases from V and 0 bases from J; bases unmatched to any gene: 6. CDR1 and CDR2 (germline): MNHEY, SVGEGT. The CDR3 DNA follows: TGTGCCAGCAGTTACCGGACAGGGGGCGATTATAGCAATCAGCCCCAGCATTTT. Amino acid sequence: CASSYRTGGDYSNQPQHF.

The table lists this clone with a count of one. CDR3 DNA: TGCGCCAGCAGCTCTAACCGGGACACCATATATTTT. Amino acid sequence: CASSSNRDTIYF. The chain has TRBV5-1 and TRBJ1-3, with D hard to call. Germline V lookup: CDR1 SGHRS, CDR2 YFSETQ. V was clipped by 3 bases and J by 8 bases, with 9 bases between them. This CDR3 region has 12 residues.

The genes are TRBV7-9 and TRBJ2-7, with 7 bases lining up with TRBD1. The CDR3 runs 15 residues. Germline CDR1 SEHNR, CDR2 FQNEAQ (reference sequence). V lost 4 bases, J lost 4 bases, and 10 bases stayed unmatched. CDR3 amino acids: CASSSSGTVEYEQYF. The CDR3 nucleotides read TGTGCCAGCAGCTCATCCGGGACAGTCGAATACGAGCAGTACTTC.

About this clone itself: This specimen includes other DNA sequences encoding the same CDR3. J is TRBJ2-5 and V is TRBV4-1; 7 bases agree with TRBD1. Trimming removed 5 bases from V and 2 bases from J; junction bases left unmatched: 2. Germline CDR1 MGHRA, CDR2 YSYEKL. The CDR3 is 13 amino acids. CDR3 protein: CASSWTGQETQYF. The CDR3 nucleotides read TGCGCCAGCAGCTGGACAGGACAAGAGACCCAGTACTTC.

The J gene is TRBJ2-1, the V gene TRBV29-1, with TRBD1 matching over 8 bases. In germline, CDR1 is SQVTM, CDR2 ANQGSEA. CDR3 size: 15 residues. The V segment lost 7 bases and the J segment 6 bases; nucleotides outside the gene matches: 14. The CDR3 coding sequence is TGCAGCGCTAAACCGACAGGGGCAGAGGGCAATGAGCAGTTCTTC. It translates to CSAKPTGAEGNEQFF.

The rearrangement uses TRBV6-5 and TRBJ1-4, with D possibly being TRBD1 (5 bases). Trimming took off 2 bases at V and 2 bases at J, with 12 bases between the two ends. Per germline, CDR1 MNHEY and CDR2 SVGAGI. This CDR3 is built from 16 residues. CDR3 nucleotide sequence: TGTGCCAGCAGTTACGTTGGGGGAGGTACTAATGAAAAACTGTTTTTT. Its translation: CASSYVGGGTNEKLFF.

The chain recombines TRBV5-1 with TRBJ1-6, with D possibly matching TRBD1 (6 bases). Per the germline V gene, CDR1 is SGHRS and CDR2 is YFSETQ. Trimming stripped 0 bases from V and 5 bases from J, with 12 bases between. This CDR3 comprises 16 residues. CDR3 sequence: CASSLAGGANNSPLHF. CDR3 nucleotide sequence: TGCGCCAGCAGCTTGGCGGGGGGCGCAAATAATTCACCCCTCCACTTT.

The chain employs TRBV7-6 and TRBJ2-1, with 12 positions matching TRBD2. In germline, CDR1 is SGHVS, CDR2 FNYEAQ. CDR3 length equals 15 residues. V was clipped by 5 bases and J by 5 bases; unmatched bases: 4. CDR3 residues: CASSPASGGDNEQFF. The CDR3 region has the DNA TGTGCCAGCAGCCCCGCTAGCGGGGGGGACAATGAGCAGTTCTTC.

The chain carries TRBV29-1 and TRBJ1-1; 8 bases are shared with TRBD1. The CDR3 is made up of 13 amino acids. V lost 7 bases, J lost 2 bases, and 6 bases stayed unmatched. CDR1 and CDR2 from the germline V gene are SQVTM and ANQGSEA. The CDR3 sequence is CSGAQGGNTEAFF. The CDR3 DNA is TGCAGCGGGGCACAGGGGGGCAACACTGAAGCTTTCTTT.

The chain joins TRBV7-2 to TRBJ2-4; the D is unclear. V was pared by 5 bases and J by 5 bases, with 10 bases between. In germline, CDR1 is SGHTA, CDR2 FQGNSA. The CDR3 length is 13 residues. CDR3: CASSPDKENIQYF. The CDR3 DNA reads as TGTGCCAGCAGCCCCGACAAGGAAAACATTCAGTACTTC. Full variable domain (outside the CDR3, taken from reference TRBV7-2 and TRBJ2-4): GAGVSQSPSNKVTEKGKDVELRCDPISGHTALYWYRQSLGQGLEFLIYFQGNSAPDKSGLPSDRFSAERTGGSVSTLTIQRTQQEDSAVYLCASSPDKENIQYFGAGTRLSVL.

The chain employs TRBV19 and TRBJ2-1, with a weak D call TRBD1 (6 bases). CDR3 length: 15 residues. Trimming stripped 1 base from V and 8 bases from J, with 15 bases between. Germline CDR1 is LNHDA and CDR2 is SQIVND (reference sequence). The CDR3 sequence is CASSIGDRSFDEQFF. The CDR3 DNA sequence: TGTGCCAGTAGTATAGGTGACAGGTCTTTCGATGAGCAGTTCTTC.

V is TRBV6-5 and J is TRBJ1-2, with 7 bases aligning to TRBD1. The CDR3 totals 13 residues. Trimming at V came to 6 bases and at J to 2 bases, leaving 3 bases not matched to a gene. CDR1 and CDR2 from the germline V gene are MNHEY and SVGAGI. The CDR3 DNA sequence: TGTGCCAGCAGCTGGGACAGAAACTATGGCTACACCTTC. This encodes CASSWDRNYGYTF.

This chain connects TRBV29-1 to TRBJ2-5, with D perhaps TRBD1 (6 bases). The CDR3 is 14 amino acids. Germline V gene lookup returns CDR1 SQVTM and CDR2 ANQGSEA. Trimming took off 7 bases at V and 4 bases at J, with 19 bases between the two ends. CDR3 DNA sequence: TGCAGCGCTGCATCAGGGACACCCCGAGAGACCCAGTACTTC. Its translation: CSAASGTPRETQYF.

The J gene is TRBJ2-2, the V gene TRBV9, with D maybe TRBD2 (7 bases). The CDR3 loop spans 18 amino acids. V was pared by 0 bases and J by 2 bases, with 17 bases between. Per germline, CDR1 SGDLS and CDR2 YYNGEE. This chain's CDR3 is CASSVALFGGGNTGELFF. Written as DNA, the CDR3 is TGTGCCAGCAGCGTAGCCCTTTTTGGGGGGGGCAACACCGGGGAGCTGTTTTTT. Based on the CDR3 plus reference TRBV9 and TRBJ2-2, the full variable domain is DSGVTQTPKHLITATGQRVTLRCSPRSGDLSVYWYQQSLDQGLQFLIQYYNGEERAKGNILERFSAQQFPDLHSELNLSSLELGDSALYFCASSVALFGGGNTGELFFGEGSRLTVL.

The chain recombines TRBV6-5 with TRBJ1-2; 7 nucleotides match TRBD1. V shed 7 bases and J 4 bases; nucleotides not matched to a gene: 9. CDR3 length equals 14 residues. Germline V gene sequence: CDR1 MNHEY, CDR2 SVGAGI. The DNA for the CDR3 is TGTGCCAGCACCCCAAGGACAGGATCCTATGGCTACACCTTC. Translated, it gives CASTPRTGSYGYTF.

The rearrangement links TRBV6-6 to TRBJ2-7, with 8 nucleotides matching TRBD1. CDR1 and CDR2 from the germline V gene are MNHNY and SVGAGI (reference sequence). J was trimmed by 3 bases and V by 5 bases; bases with no gene match: 6. The CDR3 spans 14 residues. Written as DNA, the CDR3 is TGTGCCAGCAGTGACAGGGGACTCCACTACGAGCAGTACTTC. It yields the protein CASSDRGLHYEQYF.

The gene calls are TRBV24-1 and TRBJ2-5; 8 nucleotides align to TRBD1. The V gene end was trimmed by 5 bases and the J gene end by 0 bases; junction bases not matched to a gene: 10. The CDR3 has 17 amino acids. Germline V lookup: CDR1 KGHDR, CDR2 SFDVKD. CDR3 bases: TGTGCCACCAGTGCCTCTTCCCGGACAGGGTACCAAGAGACCCAGTACTTC. It yields the protein CATSASSRTGYQETQYF.

This chain links TRBV14 with TRBJ1-1; D is ambiguous. V was shortened by 0 bases and J by 4 bases, with 9 bases between the two germline ends. The germline CDR1 and CDR2 sequences are SGHDN and FVKESK. The CDR3 totals 14 residues. The CDR3 nucleotides are TGTGCCAGCAGCCAAGAAGAGGTTCCCACTGAAGCTTTCTTT. Its translation: CASSQEEVPTEAFF.

The chain uses TRBV21-1 and TRBJ1-4. TRBV21-1 is an annotated pseudogene. This CDR3 has 15 residues. The CDR3 protein is CASSNGTLGGEKLFF. The DNA for the CDR3 is TGTGCCAGCAGCAATGGGACTTTGGGAGGTGAAAAACTGTTTTTT.

The rearrangement joins TRBV6-6 to TRBJ1-3; TRBD1 agrees at 9 bases. Germline V gene data show CDR1 as MNHNY and CDR2 as SVGAGI (reference sequence). V lost 5 bases and J lost 3; bases outside the gene matches: 8. The CDR3 length is 16 residues. The CDR3 DNA follows: TGTGCCAGCAGTCAACTCGACAGGGGGTTTGGAAACACCATATATTTT. Protein sequence: CASSQLDRGFGNTIYF.

This sequence joins TRBV4-1 and TRBJ1-2; 7 positions agree with TRBD1. Germline values: CDR1 MGHRA, CDR2 YSYEKL. The CDR3 length is 16 residues. V gave up 3 bases and J gave up 4 bases; unmatched junction bases: 11. The CDR3 sequence: CASSHSLRQGFYGYTF. The CDR3 nucleotides are TGCGCCAGCAGCCACTCCCTAAGACAGGGCTTCTATGGCTACACCTTC.